This T cell receptor beta chain stems from a study of graft-versus-host responses after intestinal transplantation. Overall study: Uniformly, recipients were administered anti-thymocyte globulin induction with subsequent tacrolimus and steroids for roughly three years. The study's findings and limits: Recipient marrow held GvH clones, some first seen in ileum or blood.

This clone has a handful of counts. The antigen is undetermined. Following transplant, bone marrow was collected either from the posterior iliac crest or from another site chosen by the physician. CDR3 length: 15 amino acids. Per germline, CDR1 MNHEY and CDR2 SVGAGI. Between the trimmed V and J ends, which lost 2 bases and 4 bases, there was a span of 14 bases. The method was immunoSEQ multiplex PCR; TCRdb's version includes in-frame clones alone and lacks a portion of them. This sample has approximately 3,200 clones, with roughly 91% found just once. The clonotype originates from a human patient who received an intestinal transplant, so some T cells may come from the graft donor. The rearrangement joins TRBV6-5 to TRBJ1-1; a possible D gene is TRBD1 (6 bases). The sequencing here drew on bone marrow, taken about 350 days after transplant. The CDR3 region has the DNA TGTGCCAGCAGTTACAGGGGTCCAGGGGCCACTGAAGCTTTCTTT. Translating gives CASSYRGPGATEAFF.